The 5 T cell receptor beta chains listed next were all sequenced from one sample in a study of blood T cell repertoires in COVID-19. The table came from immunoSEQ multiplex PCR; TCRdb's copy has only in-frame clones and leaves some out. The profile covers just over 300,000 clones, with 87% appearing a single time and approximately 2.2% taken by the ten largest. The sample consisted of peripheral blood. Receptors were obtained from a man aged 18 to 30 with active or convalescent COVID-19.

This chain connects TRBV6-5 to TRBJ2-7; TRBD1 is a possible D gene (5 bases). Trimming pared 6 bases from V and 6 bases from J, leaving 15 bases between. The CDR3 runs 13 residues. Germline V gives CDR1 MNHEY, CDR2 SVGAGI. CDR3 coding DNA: TGTGCCAGCAGGTGGGCAGGGTTCACCGAGCAGTACTTC. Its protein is CASRWAGFTEQYF.

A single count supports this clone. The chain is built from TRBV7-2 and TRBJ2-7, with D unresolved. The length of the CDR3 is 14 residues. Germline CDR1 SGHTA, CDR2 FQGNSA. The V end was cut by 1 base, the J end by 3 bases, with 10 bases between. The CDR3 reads CASSLGRRGYEQYF. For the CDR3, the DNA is TGTGCCAGCAGCTTAGGTCGGAGAGGCTACGAGCAGTACTTC.

The CDR3 nucleotides are TGTGCCAGCAGTTTGGGGGGGATTAACTCTGGAAACACCATATATTTT. Amino acids: CASSLGGINSGNTIYF. The genes are TRBV28 and TRBJ1-3, with D possibly being TRBD1 (5 bases). Looked up from germline, CDR1 is MDHEN and CDR2 is SYDVKM. Trimming cost V 3 bases and J 0 bases, with 12 bases left between them. The CDR3 covers 16 residues.

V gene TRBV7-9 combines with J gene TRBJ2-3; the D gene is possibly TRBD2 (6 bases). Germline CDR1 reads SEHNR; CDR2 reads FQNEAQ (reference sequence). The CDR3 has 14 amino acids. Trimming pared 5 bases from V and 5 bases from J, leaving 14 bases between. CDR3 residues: CASSAKPGLDTQYF. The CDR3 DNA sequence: TGTGCCAGCAGCGCGAAACCGGGACTAGATACGCAGTATTTT.

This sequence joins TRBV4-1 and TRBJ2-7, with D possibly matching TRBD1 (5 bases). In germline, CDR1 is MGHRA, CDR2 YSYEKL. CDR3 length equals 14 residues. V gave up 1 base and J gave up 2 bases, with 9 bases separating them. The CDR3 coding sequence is TGCGCCAGCAGCCAAGGGACAACGCCCTACGAGCAGTACTTC. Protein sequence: CASSQGTTPYEQYF.